A selection of T cell receptor beta chains follows, all from one sample in a study of T cells after yellow fever vaccination. TCRdb re-analysed the 5' RACE reads in MiXCR, keeping a single row per CDR3 protein. This sample has about 50,000 distinct CDR3 sequences, with 7% to 8.5% found just once. The sequencing used CD8+ T cells sorted from PBMCs, collected more than 14 days after the first yellow fever vaccination. These receptors all stem from a man aged 18 to 29 who received the YFV17D yellow fever vaccine. CDR3s include the opening cysteine and the closing phenylalanine or tryptophan. D genes are given only for firm matches. Clone size, where shown, is once, few, many, or a class for clones that have expanded.

cdr3_aa | cdr3_nt | d_call | j_call | v_call | clone_size
CASSQGGTAYF | TGTGCCAGCAGCCAAGGCGGGACAGCTTACTTC | NA | TRBJ2-5 | TRBV14 | many
CSARDPGSIYNEQFF | TGCAGTGCTAGAGATCCGGGGAGTATCTACAATGAGCAGTTCTTC | NA | TRBJ2-1 | TRBV20-1 | many
CASSPGSGGPQYF | TGTGCCAGCTCACCAGGATCTGGGGGGCCGCAGTATTTT | NA | TRBJ2-3 | TRBV18 | many
CAISGSASGANVLTF | TGTGCCATCAGCGGATCGGCCTCTGGGGCCAACGTCCTGACTTTC | NA | TRBJ2-6 | TRBV10-3 | many
CASSSTSGGTWEQYF | TGTGCCAGCAGCTCAACTAGCGGGGGGACGTGGGAGCAGTACTTC | TRBD2 | TRBJ2-7 | TRBV7-9 | few
CARLGRTGLEETQYF | TGTGCCCGTTTGGGTAGGACAGGGTTGGAAGAGACCCAGTACTTC | TRBD1 | TRBJ2-5 | TRBV28 | many
CASSFFQGANTEAFF | TGTGCCAGCAGCTTCTTTCAGGGGGCGAACACTGAAGCTTTCTTT | TRBD1 | TRBJ1-1 | TRBV7-2 | NA
CASSEGSTDTQYF | TGTGCCAGCAGTGAGGGGAGCACAGATACGCAGTATTTT | NA | TRBJ2-3 | TRBV6-4 | many
CASSYWAGELFF | TGTGCCAGCAGTTATTGGGCCGGGGAGCTGTTTTTT | NA | TRBJ2-2 | TRBV6-2/TRBV6-3 | many
CASSRGGGLGQETQYF | TGCGCCAGCAGTCGAGGCGGGGGACTGGGCCAAGAGACCCAGTACTTC | TRBD2 | TRBJ2-5 | TRBV4-1 | many
CASRPPGPSNQPQHF | TGTGCCAGCAGGCCCCCGGGACCCAGCAATCAGCCCCAGCATTTT | NA | TRBJ1-5 | TRBV12-3/TRBV12-4 | NA
CASSLVQVDFPTDTEAFF | TGTGCCAGCAGCTTAGTTCAGGTGGACTTCCCAACGGACACTGAAGCTTTCTTT | NA | TRBJ1-1 | TRBV11-2 | few
CASSLGTGGRQPQHF | TGCGCCAGCAGCTTGGGGACGGGGGGGAGGCAGCCCCAGCATTTT | NA | TRBJ1-5 | TRBV5-1 | many
CASSIGTAEAFF | TGTGCCAGTAGTATAGGGACAGCTGAAGCTTTCTTT | NA | TRBJ1-1 | TRBV19 | NA
CSVSRQGSTDTQYF | TGCAGCGTTTCTCGACAGGGAAGCACAGATACGCAGTATTTT | TRBD1 | TRBJ2-3 | TRBV29-1 | many
CASSLGDRSTDTQYF | TGTGCCAGCAGCTTAGGGGACAGGAGCACAGATACGCAGTATTTT | TRBD1 | TRBJ2-3 | TRBV11-2 | few
CASSQAGGNNEQFF | TGCGCCAGCAGCCAAGCGGGGGGGAACAATGAGCAGTTCTTC | TRBD2 | TRBJ2-1 | TRBV4-1 | few
CASSSDGGYGYTF | TGTGCCAGCAGCTCGGATGGGGGCTATGGCTACACCTTC | NA | TRBJ1-2 | TRBV5-6 | many
CASSQVTSGENTDTQYF | TGTGCCAGCAGCCAAGTAACGTCCGGGGAGAACACAGATACGCAGTATTTT | NA | TRBJ2-3 | TRBV3-1 | few
CASSHYAGNYGYTF | TGCGCCAGCAGCCACTACGCAGGGAACTATGGCTACACCTTC | NA | TRBJ1-2 | TRBV4-1 | NA
CASSSVPRPEQFF | TGTGCCAGCAGTTCAGTACCCCGCCCCGAGCAGTTCTTC | NA | TRBJ2-1 | TRBV12-3/TRBV12-4 | many
CASGADRTGPGEQYF | TGTGCTAGTGGTGCGGACAGGACTGGTCCGGGGGAGCAGTACTTC | TRBD1 | TRBJ2-7 | TRBV12-5 | many
CASRSRQGWRADTQYF | TGTGCCAGCAGATCCCGGCAGGGATGGAGAGCAGATACGCAGTATTTT | NA | TRBJ2-3 | TRBV5-6 | many
CSARDLPGNQPQHF | TGCAGTGCTAGAGATTTGCCGGGTAATCAGCCCCAGCATTTT | NA | TRBJ1-5 | TRBV20-1 | many
CASSSPAGEQYF | TGTGCCAGCAGCTCGCCTGCCGGCGAGCAGTACTTC | NA | TRBJ2-7 | TRBV5-6 | many
CASVDVLANTEAFF | TGTGCCTCCGTTGACGTTTTGGCGAACACTGAAGCTTTCTTT | NA | TRBJ1-1 | TRBV30 | NA
CASGQSSYNSPLHF | TGTGCCAGTGGACAGAGCTCCTATAATTCACCCCTCCACTTT | NA | TRBJ1-6 | TRBV7-2 | few
CASSLQGNWGNEQFF | TGTGCCAGCAGCTTACAGGGAAATTGGGGGAATGAGCAGTTCTTC | NA | TRBJ2-1 | TRBV11-2 | many
CAWGTPVYEQYF | TGTGCCTGGGGGACACCCGTATACGAGCAGTACTTC | NA | TRBJ2-7 | TRBV30 | NA
CASSQDRGTGGSPLHF | TGTGCCAGCAGCCAAGATCGGGGGACAGGGGGTTCACCCCTCCACTTT | TRBD1 | TRBJ1-6 | TRBV4-2 | many
CASSVDLYGYTF | TGTGCCAGCAGCGTTGACCTATATGGCTACACCTTC | NA | TRBJ1-2 | TRBV7-9 | many
CSVEVADYEQYF | TGCAGCGTTGAAGTAGCCGACTACGAGCAGTACTTC | NA | TRBJ2-7 | TRBV29-1 | many
CASSLSAPNTEAFF | TGTGCCAGCAGCTTATCCGCTCCGAACACTGAAGCTTTCTTT | NA | TRBJ1-1 | TRBV7-9 | many
CASSLGGGGYSTDTQYF | TGTGCCAGCAGCTTGGGTGGGGGCGGCTACTCCACAGATACGCAGTATTTT | NA | TRBJ2-3 | TRBV7-6 | many
CSASLGSSYNEQFF | TGCAGTGCTAGTCTGGGGAGCTCCTACAATGAGCAGTTCTTC | NA | TRBJ2-1 | TRBV20-1 | many